The 16 T cell receptor beta chains given below trace back to one sample, sequenced in a study of Graves' ophthalmopathy and Graves' hyperthyroidism (dated by TCRdb to between 2017 and 2018). Sequenced using an Illumina HiSeq 2000. For repertoire sequencing, TCR beta CDR3 regions were amplified from RNA transcripts. A first-round RT-PCR used HTBI primers with the Qiagen OneStep RT-PCR kit, followed by a second-round multiplex PCR, size selection and purification. TCRdb trimmed public reads at Q25 via fastp, called clones via MiXCR and kept in-frame beta chains. Every entry covers one CDR3 protein and lists the most common genes and DNA from its rows. The sample table contains 600,000 to 950,000 distinct CDR3 sequences; only one count was recorded for about 44% of them. The top ten hold 40% to 45% of the sample. The sequencing input was peripheral blood. Every receptor here comes from an adult man with Graves' ophthalmopathy.

Points on this clonotype: This may be a read error, as it is one base from a much larger clone. The rearrangement links TRBV7-9 to TRBJ2-5; D is unresolved. The CDR3 spans 14 residues. Germline assignment: CDR1 SEHNR and CDR2 FQNEAQ (reference sequence). The CDR3 DNA reads as TGTGCCAGCAGCGAAAACTCCCGCCAAGAGGCCCAGTACTTC. This gives the protein CASSENSRQEAQYF.

This clonotype came up many times. The genes are TRBV7-9 and TRBJ1-1, with 9 nucleotides matching TRBD1. V lost 4 bases, J lost 5 bases, and 2 bases stayed unmatched. The CDR3 has 13 amino acids. Germline V CDR1 and CDR2: SEHNR, FQNEAQ (reference sequence). The CDR3, as DNA: TGTGCCAGCAGCTGGGACAGGGAGACTGAAGCTTTCTTT. Encoded protein: CASSWDRETEAFF.

On this clonotype: Compared with germline, one end of the junction differs, possibly owing to a read error. The CDR3 nucleotides read TGTGCCATCAGTGAGCGGGGTTTCGGAAACACCATATATTTT. Protein: CAISERGFGNTIYF. The rearrangement joins TRBV6-6 to TRBJ1-3; no clear D. Germline values: CDR1 MNHNY, CDR2 SVGAGI (reference sequence). CDR3 length: 14 residues.

Note on this clonotype: One end of the junction varies from germline; a read error may be responsible. The V gene is TRBV10-3, the J gene TRBJ2-5; TRBD1 matches 10 bases. CDR1 is ENHRY, CDR2 SYGVKD, per germline. The CDR3 sequence is 14 residues long. The CDR3: CASSEGTGDQTQYF. The CDR3 nucleotides read TGTGCCAGCAGTGAAGGGACAGGGGATCAGACCCAGTACTTC.

The sample holds a few counts of this clonotype. The gene calls are TRBV6-6 and TRBJ1-6; no reliable D call. Trimming took off 0 bases at V and 10 bases at J, with 10 bases between the two ends. Looked up from germline, CDR1 is MNHNY and CDR2 is SVGAGI (reference sequence). The CDR3 runs to 14 residues. CDR3 DNA sequence: TGTGCCAGCAGTTACTCTGGTTCGGTATCACCCCTCCACTTT. It translates to CASSYSGSVSPLHF.

The J gene is TRBJ2-5, the V gene TRBV2; TRBD1 matches 8 bases. This CDR3 is built from 15 residues. V lost 1 base, J lost 4 bases, and 5 bases stayed unmatched. The V gene's germline CDR1 is SNHLY and CDR2 FYNNEI. The CDR3 coding sequence is TGTGCCAGCAGTGAAGAGGCAGGGGGCGGAGAGACCCAGTACTTC. It is translated as CASSEEAGGGETQYF. The variable domain in full, with the rest retrieved from reference TRBV2 and TRBJ2-5, is EPEVTQTPSHQVTQMGQEVILRCVPISNHLYFYWYRQILGQKVEFLVSFYNNEISEKSEIFDDQFSVERPDGSNFTLKIRSTKLEDSAMYFCASSEEAGGGETQYFGPGTRLLVL.

This clonotype was seen ten or more times. The V gene is TRBV11-2, the J gene TRBJ1-2; D is possibly TRBD1 (6 bases). This CDR3 has 14 amino acids. The germline CDR1 and CDR2 sequences are SGHAT and FQNNGV. The V end was cut by 1 base, the J end by 4 bases, with 10 bases between. DNA of the CDR3: TGTGCCAGCAGCTTAGCAGGGGCAAGCTATGGCTACACCTTC. It yields the protein CASSLAGASYGYTF. Looking up the rest from reference TRBV11-2 and TRBJ1-2 gives the full variable domain: EAGVAQSPRYKIIEKRQSVAFWCNPISGHATLYWYQQILGQGPKLLIQFQNNGVVDDSQLPKDRFSAERLKGVDSTLKIQPAKLEDSAVYLCASSLAGASYGYTFGSGTRLTVV.

A note on this clonotype: An end of the junction does not agree with germline; a read error may underlie this. V is TRBV25-1 and J is TRBJ2-2, with D maybe TRBD1 (7 bases). This CDR3 has 17 amino acids. CDR1 and CDR2 from the germline V gene are MGHDK and SYGVNS. The CDR3 DNA sequence: TGCGCCAGCAGCCTTAGCGGAAGGGGGCAGGACACCGGGGAGCTGTTTTTT. Amino acid sequence: CASSLSGRGQDTGELFF.

This clonotype was counted many times. The chain joins TRBV7-9 to TRBJ1-1; D remains ambiguous. The CDR3 length is 15 residues. CDR1 and CDR2 from the germline V gene are SEHNR and FQNEAQ (reference sequence). Trimming removed 2 bases from V and 5 bases from J, with 15 bases in between. This CDR3 reads CASSLIGVMETEAFF. The CDR3 DNA sequence: TGTGCCAGCAGCTTAATCGGCGTGATGGAAACTGAAGCTTTCTTT.

The V gene is TRBV5-1, the J gene TRBJ1-1; 7 bases are a match to TRBD1. The CDR3 is 15 amino acids. V dropped 0 bases and J dropped 4; count of bases not matched to a gene: 6. CDR1 SGHRS and CDR2 YFSETQ come from the germline V gene. The DNA for the CDR3 is TGCGCCAGCAGCTTGGGGGGACAGACTAGCACTGAAGCTTTCTTT. It is translated as CASSLGGQTSTEAFF.

There are many counts of this clonotype. This chain connects TRBV7-8 to TRBJ1-6; TRBD1 aligns across 7 bases. Germline lookup yields CDR1 SGHVS and CDR2 FQNEAQ. Losses at the gene ends were 5 bases for V and 8 bases for J; bases not matched to a gene: 9. This CDR3 is 15 amino acids long. The CDR3 region has the DNA TGTGCCAGCAGCGTGAACAGGGGATGGGATTCACCCCTCCACTTT. Translating it yields CASSVNRGWDSPLHF.

The chain links TRBV12-3 or TRBV12-4 to TRBJ1-5; D call uncertain. The CDR3 contains 15 residues. V was trimmed by 0 bases and J by 6 bases, leaving 12 bases between them. The CDR3 loop reads CASSLAFGYGQPQHF. CDR3 nucleotides: TGTGCCAGCAGTTTAGCGTTTGGGTACGGTCAGCCCCAGCATTTT.

This clonotype was counted only a few times. In DNA form, the CDR3 reads TGTGCCAGCAGCTCCTCGGGCTACACCTACGAGCAGTACTTC. Protein sequence: CASSSSGYTYEQYF. This sequence joins TRBV7-9 and TRBJ2-7; D not certain. The CDR3 is made up of 14 amino acids. Germline loops: CDR1 SEHNR, CDR2 FQNEAQ (reference sequence). Trimming took 4 bases from V and 2 from J, leaving 12 bases between them.

The chain couples TRBV12-3 or TRBV12-4 to TRBJ1-2, with 10 bases that match TRBD1. The J segment lost 1 base and the V segment lost 5 bases, leaving 4 bases of the junction unmatched. The CDR3 length is 15 residues. The CDR3 bases are TGTGCCAGCAGTATGGACAGGGGGATTAACTATGGCTACACCTTC. Protein: CASSMDRGINYGYTF.

This rearrangement joins TRBV2 to TRBJ1-3; D possibly corresponds to TRBD1 (5 bases). Germline V gives CDR1 SNHLY, CDR2 FYNNEI. V shed 6 bases and J shed 4 bases, with 10 bases lying between them. The CDR3 runs 13 residues. In nucleotides, the CDR3 is TGTGCCAGCAGAGACAACAGGGGAAACACCATATATTTT. Encoded protein: CASRDNRGNTIYF.

The V and J genes are TRBV5-6 and TRBJ2-7; D may correspond to TRBD1 or TRBD2 (5 bases each). V shed 6 bases and J shed 2 bases, with 12 bases lying between them. CDR3 length equals 13 residues. The germline V gene has CDR1 SGHDT and CDR2 YYEEEE. This CDR3 is CASTGPGAYEQYF. In DNA form, the CDR3 reads TGTGCCAGCACGGGACCCGGGGCCTACGAGCAGTACTTC. Variable domain in full (rest from reference TRBV5-6 and TRBJ2-7): DAGVTQSPTHLIKTRGQQVTLRCSPKSGHDTVSWYQQALGQGPQFIFQYYEEEERQRGNFPDRFSGHQFPNYSSELNVNALLLGDSALYLCASTGPGAYEQYFGPGTRLTVT.